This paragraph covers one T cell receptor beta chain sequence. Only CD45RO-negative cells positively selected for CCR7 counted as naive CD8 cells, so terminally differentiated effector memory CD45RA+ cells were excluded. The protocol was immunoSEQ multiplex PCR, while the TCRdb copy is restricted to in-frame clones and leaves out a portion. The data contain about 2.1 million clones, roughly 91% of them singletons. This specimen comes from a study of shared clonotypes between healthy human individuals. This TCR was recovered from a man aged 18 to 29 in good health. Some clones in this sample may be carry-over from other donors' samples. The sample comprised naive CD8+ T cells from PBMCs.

The CDR3 sequence: CASSHRSTNEKLFF. The CDR3 region has the DNA TGTGCCAGCAGTCACAGGTCAACTAATGAAAAACTGTTTTTT. V is TRBV27 and J is TRBJ1-4, with a possible D match to TRBD1 (5 bases). The CDR3 runs 14 residues. CDR1 MNHEY and CDR2 SMNVEV come from the germline V gene (reference sequence). The V gene lost 5 bases and the J gene lost 0 bases, with 7 bases spanning the gap.